These T cell receptor beta chains were read from a single sample in a study of cytomegalovirus exposure and HLA in healthy donors. Assay: immunoSEQ multiplex PCR; the TCRdb copy retains only in-frame clones and omits some. The sample lists roughly 100,000 clones, under 85% occurring once. The sample consisted of PBMCs. Every receptor here comes from a female donor in good health and CMV-seropositive. Each CDR3 is given with its conserved first and last residue.

>TRBJ1-5|TRBV30
CAWSFGRDQPQHF
>TRBJ1-1|TRBV9
CASSPPRGNDAEAFF
>TRBJ2-3|TRBV5-1
CASSLLAGPYLSTDTQYF
>TRBJ2-7|TRBV6-5
CASSYSSTRGYEQYF
>TRBJ1-4|TRBV6-5
CASSAGGALEKLFF
>TRBJ2-3|TRBV11-2
CASSLASYRDGSRDTQYF
>TRBJ1-1|TRBV6-1
CASSDPWTGVNTEAFF
>TRBJ1-1|TRBV10-3
CAISIQGEGTEAFF
>TRBJ1-2|TRBV7-2
CASSLVRGYGYTF
>TRBJ2-7|TRBV5-1
CASSLDGSSYEQYF
>TRBJ1-1|TRBV6-6
CASSYEGQNTEAFF
>TRBJ2-1|TRBV5-4
CASSLDSGQNNEQFF
>TRBJ1-6|TRBV7-2
CASRPTGAYNSPLHF
>TRBJ2-7|TRBV5-1
CASSLIGAGGLSYEQYF
>TRBJ2-2|TRBV4-2
CASSQEGALNTGELFF
>TRBJ2-2|TRBV5-4
CASSEGLAGVWGELFF
>TRBJ1-1|TRBV27
CASSLSGGDAAFF
>TRBJ2-7|TRBV15
CATSRNRVRDQYF
>TRBJ1-4|TRBV2
CASSDLGLRRDNEKLFF
>TRBJ1-2|TRBV5-1
CASSLTEYRGSDYGYTF
>TRBJ2-1|TRBV10-3
CAIRTDRVAGRYNEQFF
>TRBJ1-6|TRBV2
CASSVLGQHNSPLHF
>TRBJ2-1|TRBV6-5
CASSGTGIGEQFF
>TRBJ2-7|TRBV11-3
CASSLQQGYDEQYF
>TRBJ1-1|TRBV19
CASMFLGNTEAFF
>TRBJ2-1|TRBV6-5
CASSATGTLYNEQFF
>TRBJ2-1|TRBV21-1
CASSKSAGVNEQFF
>TRBJ2-3|TRBV18
CASSPSSGGLTDTQYF
>TRBJ2-7|TRBV20-1
CSRGQNYEQYF
>TRBJ2-7|TRBV2
CASNTGGPSYEQYF
>TRBJ2-5|TRBV9
CASSLGTSIQETQYF
>TRBJ1-5|TRBV20-1
CSAGRPQHF
>TRBJ1-3|TRBV28
CASSLSRRGNTIYF
>TRBJ1-2|TRBV19
CASTVPGRDGYTF
>TRBJ1-4|TRBV15
CATSRGTGAEKLFF
>TRBJ2-7|TRBV6-1
CASSEWKGSNEQYF
>TRBJ2-5|TRBV10-1
CASSESIGVLETQYF
>TRBJ2-7|TRBV6-1
CASSEGVRGANEQYF
>TRBJ2-7|TRBV7-2
CASSYGDSVYEQYF
>TRBJ2-1|TRBV10-1
CAGSLGQRSRYNEQFF
>TRBJ1-1|TRBV10-3
CAITDSNTEAFF
>TRBJ2-4|TRBV6-5
CASSWLARRDIQYF
>TRBJ1-2|TRBV5-4
CASSSQGLYGYTF
>TRBJ1-5|TRBV19
CASSIERGMNQPQHF
>TRBJ2-1|TRBV29-1
CSVEGGTREGSSYNEQFF
>TRBJ1-2|TRBV4-2
CASLNRNEINYGYTF
>TRBJ2-7|TRBV5-1
CASTFSGSGGEQYF
>TRBJ2-2|TRBV29-1
CSVEWARQGHTGELFF
>TRBJ1-2|TRBV28
CASSLSDRVNYGYPF
>TRBJ1-2|TRBV11-2
CASSPQGGYTF
>TRBJ2-7|TRBV27
CASSKGDGRSREQYF
>TRBJ2-5|TRBV7-9
CASSQRDREETQYF
>TRBJ2-5|TRBV10-2
CASRERTTQETQYF
>TRBJ1-3|TRBV30
CAWGQGADGNTIYF
>TRBJ2-7|TRBV19
CASSIFGSYYEQYF
>TRBJ1-3|TRBV5-6
CASSLARLDRRGNTIYF
>TRBJ2-7|TRBV5-6
CASSLIPGQGPYEQYF
>TRBJ1-1|TRBV9
CASSGPDRGTEAFF